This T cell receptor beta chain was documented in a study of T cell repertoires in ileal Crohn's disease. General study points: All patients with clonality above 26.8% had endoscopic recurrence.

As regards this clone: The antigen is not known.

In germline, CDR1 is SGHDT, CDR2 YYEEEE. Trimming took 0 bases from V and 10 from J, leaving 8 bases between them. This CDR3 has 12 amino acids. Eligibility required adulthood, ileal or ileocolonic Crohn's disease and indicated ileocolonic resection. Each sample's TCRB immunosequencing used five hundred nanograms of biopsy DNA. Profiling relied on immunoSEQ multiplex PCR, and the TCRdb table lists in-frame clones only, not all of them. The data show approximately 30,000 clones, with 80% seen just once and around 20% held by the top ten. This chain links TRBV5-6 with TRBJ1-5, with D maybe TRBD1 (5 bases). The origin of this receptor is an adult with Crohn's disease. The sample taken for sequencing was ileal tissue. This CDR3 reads CASSLGGGPQHF. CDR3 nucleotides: TGTGCCAGCAGCTTGGGCGGGGGACCCCAGCATTTT. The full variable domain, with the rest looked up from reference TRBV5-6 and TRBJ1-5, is DAGVTQSPTHLIKTRGQQVTLRCSPKSGHDTVSWYQQALGQGPQFIFQYYEEEERQRGNFPDRFSGHQFPNYSSELNVNALLLGDSALYLCASSLGGGPQHFGDGTRLSIL.